This note documents a single T cell receptor (beta chain) sequence. Its antigen is as yet unknown. The data derive from a study of blood T cells in healthy people across ages. Study conclusions and caveats: Long-lived and aged donors differed, with more naive CD4+ cells and higher diversity in the long-lived.

For every donor, a draw yielded about 10 milliliters of peripheral blood. The authors isolated at least 6 million PBMCs per sample. Next came a second PCR, run for about 7 to 12 cycles, which used a sample-barcoded 5' primer along with a J-beta primer mix. MiXCR was run by TCRdb on the 5' RACE reads, yielding one entry per CDR3 protein. The sample comprises about 2 million distinct CDR3 sequences, 40% to 55% of which are singletons, and 2.1% rests with the top ten. V was shortened by 4 bases and J by 2 bases, with 9 bases between the two germline ends. Per germline, CDR1 MGHDK and CDR2 SYGVNS. CDR3 length: 13 amino acids.

The clonotype originates from a woman aged 35 to 49 in good health. What was sequenced was blood. The rearrangement links TRBV25-1 to TRBJ2-7; D remains unclear. The CDR3 nucleotides read TGTGCCAGCAGTGTAGTGGGAACCTACGAGCAGTACTTC. Encoded protein: CASSVVGTYEQYF.